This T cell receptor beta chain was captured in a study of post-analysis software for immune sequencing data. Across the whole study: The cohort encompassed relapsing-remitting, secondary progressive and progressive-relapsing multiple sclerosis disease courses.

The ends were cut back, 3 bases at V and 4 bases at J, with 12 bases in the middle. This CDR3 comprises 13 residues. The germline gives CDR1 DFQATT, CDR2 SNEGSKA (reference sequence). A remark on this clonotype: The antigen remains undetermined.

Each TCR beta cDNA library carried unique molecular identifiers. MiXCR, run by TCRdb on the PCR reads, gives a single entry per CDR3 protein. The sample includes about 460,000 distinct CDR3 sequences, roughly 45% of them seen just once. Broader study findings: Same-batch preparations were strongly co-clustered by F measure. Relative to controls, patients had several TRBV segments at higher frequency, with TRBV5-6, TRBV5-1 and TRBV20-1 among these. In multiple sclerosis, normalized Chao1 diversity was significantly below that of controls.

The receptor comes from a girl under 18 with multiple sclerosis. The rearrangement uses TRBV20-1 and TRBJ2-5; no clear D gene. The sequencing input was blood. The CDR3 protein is CSASDDTLETQYF. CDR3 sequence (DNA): TGCAGTGCTAGCGACGACACATTAGAGACCCAGTACTTC.